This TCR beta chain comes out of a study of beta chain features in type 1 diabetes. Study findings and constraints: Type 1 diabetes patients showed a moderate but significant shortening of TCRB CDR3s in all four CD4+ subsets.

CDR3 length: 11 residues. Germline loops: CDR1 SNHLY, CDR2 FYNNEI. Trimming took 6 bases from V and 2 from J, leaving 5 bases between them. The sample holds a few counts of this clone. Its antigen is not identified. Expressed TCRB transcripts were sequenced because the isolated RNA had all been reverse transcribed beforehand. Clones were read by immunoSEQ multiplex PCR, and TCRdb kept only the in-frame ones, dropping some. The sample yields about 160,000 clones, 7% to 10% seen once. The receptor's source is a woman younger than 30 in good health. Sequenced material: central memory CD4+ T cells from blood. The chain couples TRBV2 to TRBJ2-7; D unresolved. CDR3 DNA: TGTGCCAGCAGCGAGACCTACGAGCAGTACTTC. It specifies CASSETYEQYF.